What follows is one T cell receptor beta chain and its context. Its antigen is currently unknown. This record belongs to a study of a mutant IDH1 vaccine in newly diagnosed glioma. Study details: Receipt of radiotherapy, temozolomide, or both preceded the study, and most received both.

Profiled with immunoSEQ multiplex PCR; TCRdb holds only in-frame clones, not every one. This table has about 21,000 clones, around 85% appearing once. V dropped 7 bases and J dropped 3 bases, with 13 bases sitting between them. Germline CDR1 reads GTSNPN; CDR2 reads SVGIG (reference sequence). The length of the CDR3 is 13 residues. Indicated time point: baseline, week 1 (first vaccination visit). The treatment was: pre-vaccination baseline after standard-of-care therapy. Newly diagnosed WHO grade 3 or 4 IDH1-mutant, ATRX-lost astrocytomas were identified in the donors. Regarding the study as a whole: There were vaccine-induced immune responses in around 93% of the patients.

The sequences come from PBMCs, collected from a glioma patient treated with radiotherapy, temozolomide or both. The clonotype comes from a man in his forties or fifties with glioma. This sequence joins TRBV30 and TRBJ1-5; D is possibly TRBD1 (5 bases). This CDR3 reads CASGQGANQPQHF. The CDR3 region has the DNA TGTGCCTCGGGCCAAGGGGCCAATCAGCCCCAGCATTTT.